The next 26 T cell receptor beta chains were all read from a single sample in a study of shared clonotypes between healthy human individuals. Some clones are missing from TCRdb's copy, which holds only in-frame ones; the method was immunoSEQ multiplex PCR. The sample yields some 500,000 clones, around 77% seen once. Sequenced sample: PBMCs. These receptors were collected from a woman aged 40-49 years in good health. Some clones in this sample may be carry-over from other donors' samples.

A word on this clone: The same CDR3 can be traced to other DNA sequences in this sample. V and J are TRBV5-1 and TRBJ2-2, with 8 positions matching TRBD1. V was pared by 0 bases and J by 5 bases, with 3 bases of the junction left unmatched. Germline V gene sequence: CDR1 SGHRS, CDR2 YFSETQ. The CDR3 is 15 amino acids. CDR3 DNA: TGCGCCAGCAGCTTGGCGCAGGGGGCGACCGGGGAGCTGTTTTTT. Translating gives CASSLAQGATGELFF. The whole variable domain, remainder taken from reference TRBV5-1 and TRBJ2-2, is KAGVTQTPRYLIKTRGQQVTLSCSPISGHRSVSWYQQTPGQGLQFLFEYFSETQRNKGNFPGRFSGRQFSNSRSEMNVSTLELGDSALYLCASSLAQGATGELFFGEGSRLTVL.

This chain links TRBV5-4 with TRBJ2-7; 7 positions agree with TRBD2. This CDR3 is built from 15 residues. The V and J ends lost 4 bases and 7 bases, in that order; junction bases with no gene match: 14. Per germline, CDR1 SGHNT and CDR2 YYREEE (reference sequence). DNA of the CDR3: TGTGCCAGCAGCACCAAGCGAGCGGGACCGGGGGAGCAGTACTTC. This gives the protein CASSTKRAGPGEQYF.

V and J are TRBV2 and TRBJ2-3; weak D call: TRBD1 (6 bases). Trimming took off 4 bases at V and 0 bases at J, with 11 bases between the two ends. The CDR3 loop spans 15 amino acids. Germline values: CDR1 SNHLY, CDR2 FYNNEI. The CDR3 nucleotides are TGTGCCAGCAGTGGTCAGGGGCCTAGCACAGATACGCAGTATTTT. Residues: CASSGQGPSTDTQYF.

This sequence joins TRBV30 and TRBJ1-4; 10 bases line up with TRBD1. Per germline, CDR1 GTSNPN and CDR2 SVGIG (reference sequence). The ends lost 2 bases at V and 7 bases at J; junction bases unmatched: 7. This CDR3 is 15 amino acids long. DNA of the CDR3: TGTGCCTGGAGTAGGGACAGGGGTCCAGGTGAAAAACTGTTTTTT. It is translated as CAWSRDRGPGEKLFF.

In regard to this clone: Since a far larger clone is one base different, this is likely a read error. The chain uses TRBV9 and TRBJ2-5; D is undetermined. This CDR3 has 13 amino acids. V shed 1 base and J shed 2 bases, with 6 bases lying between them. Germline CDR1 and CDR2: SGDLS and YYNGEE. CDR3 DNA: TGTGCCAGCAGCGTATGGTGGCAAGAGACCCAGTACTTC. Amino acids: CASSVWWQETQYF.

This clone showed up many times. V and J are TRBV5-1 and TRBJ1-2; 7 bases are shared with TRBD1. In germline, CDR1 is SGHRS, CDR2 YFSETQ. The J segment lost 3 bases and the V segment lost 4 bases, leaving 3 bases of the junction unmatched. This CDR3 is built from 13 residues. The CDR3 DNA follows: TGCGCCAGCAGCACCGGGACAGACTATGGCTACACCTTC. Encoded protein: CASSTGTDYGYTF.

This sequence joins TRBV2 and TRBJ2-7; D may be TRBD2 (5 bases). V lost 0 bases, J lost 7 bases, and 10 bases lay in between. There are 13 residues in the CDR3. The V gene's germline CDR1 is SNHLY and CDR2 FYNNEI. CDR3 DNA: TGTGCCAGCAGTGAAGCAGCGGTAGGAGAGCAGTACTTC. Protein sequence: CASSEAAVGEQYF.

The chain employs TRBV4-3 and TRBJ1-1, with 7 bases matching TRBD1. Looked up from germline, CDR1 is LGHNA and CDR2 is YSLEER. The CDR3 has 13 amino acids. Trimming removed 3 bases from V and 6 bases from J; junction bases left unmatched: 4. The CDR3 loop is CASSQTGSPEAFF. The CDR3 bases are TGCGCCAGCAGCCAGACAGGGTCCCCTGAAGCTTTCTTT.

This clone occurred many times. The rearrangement uses TRBV7-3 and TRBJ2-3, with 8 bases fitting TRBD2. The CDR3 loop spans 15 amino acids. V lost 3 bases to trimming and J lost 4 bases; unmatched junction nucleotides: 6. Germline CDR1 SGHTA, CDR2 FQGTGA. CDR3 sequence (DNA): TGTGCCAGCAGCTTTTCCAGCGGGAGATCAGATACGCAGTATTTT. Translated, it gives CASSFSSGRSDTQYF.

About this clone itself: A far larger clone lies a single base away; this is likely a read error. The same CDR3 can be traced to other DNA sequences in this sample. This rearrangement joins TRBV7-2 to TRBJ2-5; D remains ambiguous. Germline values: CDR1 SGHTA, CDR2 FQGNSA. V lost 4 bases, J lost 8 bases, and 14 bases lay in between. The CDR3 is 13 amino acids. The CDR3 here is CASSSPVGQTQYF. The CDR3 nucleotides are TGTGCCAGCAGCTCCCCAGTCGGGCAAACCCAGTACTTC.

This clone was observed at least ten times. Other DNA sequences in this specimen translate into the identical CDR3. The V call is TRBV7-3, the J call TRBJ2-5; TRBD1 is a possible D gene (5 bases). V gave up 5 bases and J gave up 3 bases, with 16 bases separating them. The CDR3 totals 15 residues. Germline V CDR1 and CDR2: SGHTA, FQGTGA. The CDR3 DNA is TGTGCCAGCAGCACGACAGTTCCACCCGAAGAGACCCAGTACTTC. It yields the protein CASSTTVPPEETQYF.

The V and J genes are TRBV5-1 and TRBJ2-1, with D perhaps TRBD2 (7 bases). Germline V gene sequence: CDR1 SGHRS, CDR2 YFSETQ. Trimming removed 4 bases from V and 9 bases from J, with 17 bases in between. CDR3 size: 14 residues. The CDR3: CASSHREGGSEQFF. CDR3 in DNA: TGCGCCAGCAGCCACAGGGAGGGTGGTAGTGAGCAGTTCTTC.

The chain uses TRBV11-3 and TRBJ1-1, with D possibly being TRBD1 (6 bases). V was shortened by 3 bases and J by 4 bases, with 15 bases between the two germline ends. The CDR3 consists of 15 residues. The germline V gene encodes CDR1 SGHNT and CDR2 YENEEA. The chain's CDR3 is CASSFSGGGGTEAFF. The CDR3 DNA sequence: TGTGCCAGCAGCTTCTCAGGAGGGGGTGGCACTGAAGCTTTCTTT.

The genes are TRBV7-3 and TRBJ2-7; D possibly corresponds to TRBD1 (5 bases). There are 13 residues in the CDR3. In germline, CDR1 is SGHTA, CDR2 FQGTGA. The V gene lost 7 bases and the J gene lost 3 bases, with 13 bases spanning the gap. The CDR3 region is CASTPGRDYEQYF. The CDR3, as DNA: TGTGCCAGCACCCCTGGCAGGGACTACGAGCAGTACTTC.

Concerning this clone itself: Given a far larger clone just one base away, this is likely a sequencing read error. The chain links TRBV30 to TRBJ2-7, with a possible D match to TRBD2 (5 bases). CDR1 and CDR2 (germline): GTSNPN, SVGIG (reference sequence). The CDR3 loop spans 13 amino acids. The DNA for the CDR3 is TGTGACTGGATGCGGGCAGGAGGCTACGAGCAGTACTTC. The encoded protein is CDWMRAGGYEQYF.

The chain employs TRBV19 and TRBJ1-4; D is uncertain. The V and J ends lost 4 bases and 15 bases respectively, with 18 bases between them. The germline V gene encodes CDR1 LNHDA and CDR2 SQIVND (reference sequence). The CDR3 spans 13 residues. The CDR3, as DNA: TGTGCCAGTAGTACTACCTGGCTCGGCTCCGTGTTTTTT. It translates to CASSTTWLGSVFF.

The chain employs TRBV5-4 and TRBJ1-1; 7 bases fit TRBD1. The CDR3 contains 15 residues. CDR1 SGHNT and CDR2 YYREEE come from the germline V gene (reference sequence). V shed 0 bases, J shed 5 bases, and the junction held 7 bases outside the gene matches. The CDR3 region is CASSLGGGVGTEAFF. The CDR3 DNA follows: TGTGCCAGCAGCTTGGGAGGGGGCGTTGGTACTGAAGCTTTCTTT.

A single count supports this clone. This rearrangement joins TRBV21-1 to TRBJ2-7; whether TRBD1, the table's D call, matches the DNA was not checked. TRBV21-1 is shown as a pseudogene. This CDR3 is built from 13 residues. CDR3 residues: CASSPRDNYEQYF. The CDR3 nucleotides read TGTGCCAGCAGCCCCCGCGACAACTACGAGCAGTACTTC.

This clone has at least ten counts. Other DNA variants within this sample encode the same CDR3. The CDR3 sequence is CASRKTPRDTYEQYF. In DNA form, the CDR3 reads TGTGCCAGCAGGAAAACTCCCCGGGACACCTACGAGCAGTACTTC. The chain carries TRBV28 and TRBJ2-7; D perhaps matches TRBD1 (6 bases). In germline, CDR1 is MDHEN, CDR2 SYDVKM. The V end was cut by 6 bases, the J end by 2 bases, with 17 bases between. This CDR3 is built from 15 residues.

This clone was counted ten times or more. The V gene is TRBV28, the J gene TRBJ2-2; 7 nucleotides match TRBD2. The CDR3 consists of 17 residues. Germline V CDR1 and CDR2: MDHEN, SYDVKM. The V gene end was trimmed by 3 bases and the J gene end by 5 bases; junction bases not matched to a gene: 12. The CDR3 region is CASSLLGAGEETGELFF. The CDR3 DNA reads TGTGCCAGCAGTTTGCTTGGTGCGGGAGAAGAGACCGGGGAGCTGTTTTTT.

The chain uses TRBV10-3 and TRBJ2-7; D might be TRBD1 (6 bases). Germline V gives CDR1 ENHRY, CDR2 SYGVKD. Trimming left V 2 bases short and J 1 base short, with 15 bases between. This CDR3 is 16 amino acids long. Here the CDR3 reads CAISEGPGAASYEQYF. The CDR3 DNA reads TGTGCCATCAGTGAGGGCCCAGGGGCGGCATCCTACGAGCAGTACTTC.

The V and J genes are TRBV5-4 and TRBJ2-7; D possibly corresponds to TRBD2 (6 bases). The CDR3 is made up of 15 amino acids. The V gene lost 4 bases and the J gene lost 0 bases, with 14 bases spanning the gap. In germline, CDR1 is SGHNT, CDR2 YYREEE (reference sequence). In DNA form, the CDR3 reads TGTGCCAGCAGCCCTAGGCGGGACCGCTCCTACGAGCAGTACTTC. This translates into CASSPRRDRSYEQYF.

The rearrangement uses TRBV5-1 and TRBJ2-7; a possible D gene is TRBD1 (5 bases). Trimming removed 0 bases at V and 5 bases at J, with 9 bases between. The CDR3 length is 13 residues. The germline V gene has CDR1 SGHRS and CDR2 YFSETQ. CDR3 sequence reads: CASSLDQGDEQYF. The CDR3 DNA reads as TGCGCCAGCAGCTTGGACCAGGGCGACGAGCAGTACTTC. The full variable domain, completed using reference TRBV5-1 and TRBJ2-7, is KAGVTQTPRYLIKTRGQQVTLSCSPISGHRSVSWYQQTPGQGLQFLFEYFSETQRNKGNFPGRFSGRQFSNSRSEMNVSTLELGDSALYLCASSLDQGDEQYFGPGTRLTVT.

The chain joins TRBV18 to TRBJ2-1; D unresolved. The CDR3 is made up of 16 amino acids. Germline CDR1 KGHSH, CDR2 LQKENI. Trimming took off 2 bases at V and 10 bases at J, with 21 bases between the two ends. CDR3 bases: TGTGCCAGCTCACCAGCTCAGCAGCGCCTTCAGGTGGAGCAGTTCTTC. Encoded protein: CASSPAQQRLQVEQFF.

As for this clone: The likely explanation is a read error, given a far larger clone one base away. This CDR3 is also generated by other DNA sequences in the sample. The chain links TRBV28 to TRBJ2-1; possible D gene TRBD2, 5 bases. CDR3 length: 16 residues. The V and J ends lost 4 bases and 1 base respectively, with 14 bases between them. CDR1 is MDHEN, CDR2 SYDVKM, per germline. The CDR3 DNA is TGTGCCAGCAGTTACCCACACGGAGGTTCCTACAATGAGCAGTTCTTC. Its protein is CASSYPHGGSYNEQFF.

The chain links TRBV30 to TRBJ2-3, with 9 bases aligning to TRBD2. The junction had 2 bases not matched to a gene; V was cut back by 2 bases and J by 2 bases. Germline V lookup: CDR1 GTSNPN, CDR2 SVGIG (reference sequence). The CDR3 is 14 residues long. CDR3 coding DNA: TGTGCCTGGAGTATAGCGGGAGACACAGATACGCAGTATTTT. Translation: CAWSIAGDTDTQYF.